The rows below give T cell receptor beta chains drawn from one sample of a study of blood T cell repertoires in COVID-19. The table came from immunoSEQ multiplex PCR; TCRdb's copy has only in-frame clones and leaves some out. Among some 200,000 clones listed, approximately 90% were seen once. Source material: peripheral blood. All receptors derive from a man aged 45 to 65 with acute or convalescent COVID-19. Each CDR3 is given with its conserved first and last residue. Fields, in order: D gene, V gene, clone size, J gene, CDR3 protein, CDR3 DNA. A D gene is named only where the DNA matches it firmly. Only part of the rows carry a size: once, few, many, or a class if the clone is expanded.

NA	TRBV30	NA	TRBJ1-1	CAWSIVATEAFF	TGTGCCTGGAGTATCGTGGCCACTGAAGCTTTCTTT
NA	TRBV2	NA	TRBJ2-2	CASSPGAGPNTGELFF	TGTGCCAGCAGCCCTGGGGCAGGGCCGAACACCGGGGAGCTGTTTTTT
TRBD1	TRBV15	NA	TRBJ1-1	CATSRDRTGGRSTEAFF	TGTGCCACCAGCAGAGATAGGACAGGGGGCAGGAGCACTGAAGCTTTCTTT
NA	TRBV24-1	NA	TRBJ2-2	CATNGRGTGELFF	TGTGCCACCAACGGCAGGGGAACCGGGGAGCTGTTTTTT
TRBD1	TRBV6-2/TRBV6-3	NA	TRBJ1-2	CASSRNGQGLGYTF	TGTGCCAGCAGTCGGAATGGACAGGGGCTCGGCTACACCTTC
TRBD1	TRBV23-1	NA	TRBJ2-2	CASSPNRGKGQGNTGELFF	TGCGCCAGCAGTCCGAATCGCGGGAAAGGACAGGGGAACACCGGGGAGCTGTTTTTT
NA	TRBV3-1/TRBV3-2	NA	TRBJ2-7	CASSQARVQSTYEQYF	TGTGCCAGCAGCCAAGCGCGGGTCCAAAGTACCTACGAGCAGTACTTC
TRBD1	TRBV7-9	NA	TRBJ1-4	CASSFDRGSEKLFF	TGTGCCAGCAGCTTCGACAGGGGTAGTGAAAAACTGTTTTTT
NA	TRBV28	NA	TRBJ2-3	CAIGMGSTDTQYF	TGTGCCATCGGGATGGGAAGCACAGATACGCAGTATTTT
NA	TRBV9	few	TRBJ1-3	CARRNTIYF	TGTGCCCGCCGGAACACCATATATTTT
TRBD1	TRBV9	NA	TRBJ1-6	CASSAQGAPDSPLHF	TGTGCCAGCAGCGCCCAGGGGGCGCCGGATTCACCCCTCCACTTT
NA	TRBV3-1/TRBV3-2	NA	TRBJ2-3	CASSQDHGITDTQYF	TGTGCCAGCAGCCAAGATCACGGGATCACAGATACGCAGTATTTT
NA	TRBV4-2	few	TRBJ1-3	CASSQDGGTGNTIYF	TGTGCCAGCAGCCAAGACGGGGGGACTGGAAACACCATATATTTT